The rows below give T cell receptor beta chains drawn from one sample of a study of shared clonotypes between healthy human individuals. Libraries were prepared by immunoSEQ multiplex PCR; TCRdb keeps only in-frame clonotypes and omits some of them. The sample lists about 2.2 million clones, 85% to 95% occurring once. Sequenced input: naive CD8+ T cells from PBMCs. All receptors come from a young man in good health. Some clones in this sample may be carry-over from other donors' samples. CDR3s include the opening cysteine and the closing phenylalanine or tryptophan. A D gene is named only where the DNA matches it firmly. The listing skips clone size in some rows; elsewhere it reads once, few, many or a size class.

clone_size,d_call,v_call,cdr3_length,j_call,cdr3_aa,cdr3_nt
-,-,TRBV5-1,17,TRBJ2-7,CASSLVYRDGSKYEQYF,TGCGCCAGCAGCTTGGTATATCGGGACGGCTCAAAATACGAGCAGTACTTC
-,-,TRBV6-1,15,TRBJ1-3,CASSELISSGNTIYF,TGTGCCAGCAGTGAATTAATCAGCTCTGGAAACACCATATATTTT
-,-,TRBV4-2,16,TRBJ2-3,CASSQVSGSRTDTQYF,TGTGCCAGCAGCCAAGTTTCCGGGTCGCGCACAGATACGCAGTATTTT
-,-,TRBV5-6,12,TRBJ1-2,CASSLGVSGYTF,TGTGCCAGCAGCTTGGGGGTGAGTGGCTACACCTTC
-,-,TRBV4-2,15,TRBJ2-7,CASSQTDFPSYEQYF,TGTGCCAGCAGCCAGACGGACTTCCCCTCCTACGAGCAGTACTTC
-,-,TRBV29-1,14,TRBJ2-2,CSVEDLAVPGELFF,TGCAGCGTTGAAGATCTGGCGGTCCCCGGGGAGCTGTTTTTT
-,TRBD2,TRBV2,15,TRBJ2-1,CASRGGLAEPDEQFF,TGTGCCAGCAGGGGGGGACTAGCGGAGCCCGATGAGCAGTTCTTC
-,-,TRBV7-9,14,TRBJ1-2,CASSFPPANYGYTF,TGTGCCAGCAGCTTCCCACCCGCTAACTATGGCTACACCTTC
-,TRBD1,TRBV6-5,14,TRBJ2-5,CASSSTGVRETQYF,TGTGCCAGCAGTTCAACAGGGGTCCGGGAGACCCAGTACTTC
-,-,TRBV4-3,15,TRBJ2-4,CASSYDRASQNIQYF,TGCGCCAGCAGTTATGATAGGGCTTCCCAAAACATTCAGTACTTC
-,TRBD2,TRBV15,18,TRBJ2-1,CATSRPSRWTSGNSEQFF,TGTGCCACCAGCAGACCGTCCCGGTGGACTAGCGGGAACAGTGAGCAGTTCTTC
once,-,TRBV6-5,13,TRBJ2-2,CASSYSSGWELFF,TGTGCCAGCAGTTACTCTTCAGGGTGGGAGCTGTTTTTT
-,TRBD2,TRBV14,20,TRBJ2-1,CASSPTGLAGRVLNYNEQFF,TGTGCCAGCAGCCCGACGGGACTAGCGGGACGAGTTCTAAACTACAATGAGCAGTTCTTC
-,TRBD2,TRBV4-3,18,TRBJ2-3,CASSPRGGLAGPTDTQYF,TGCGCCAGCAGCCCCCGAGGCGGACTAGCGGGACCCACAGATACGCAGTATTTT
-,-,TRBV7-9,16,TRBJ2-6,CASTLTPAGGANVLTF,TGTGCCAGCACTCTGACGCCAGCTGGGGGGGCCAACGTCCTGACTTTC
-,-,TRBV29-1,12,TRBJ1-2,CSAQGGSPGYTF,TGCAGCGCCCAAGGGGGGAGTCCAGGCTACACCTTC
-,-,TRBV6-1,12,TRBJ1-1,CASKQGGTEAFF,TGTGCCAGCAAGCAGGGCGGGACTGAAGCTTTCTTT
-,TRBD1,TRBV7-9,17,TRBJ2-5,CASSSGQGPSYQETQYF,TGTGCCAGCAGCTCCGGACAGGGGCCATCTTACCAAGAGACCCAGTACTTC
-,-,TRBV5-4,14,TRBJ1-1,CASSVTARGDEAFF,TGTGCCAGCAGCGTGACAGCACGGGGGGATGAAGCTTTCTTT
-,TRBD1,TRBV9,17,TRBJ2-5,CASSPDYLQGAQETQYF,TGTGCCAGCAGCCCTGACTATCTACAGGGGGCCCAAGAGACCCAGTACTTC
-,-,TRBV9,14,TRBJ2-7,CASSVPSASYEQYF,TGTGCCAGCAGCGTCCCTAGCGCCTCCTACGAGCAGTACTTC
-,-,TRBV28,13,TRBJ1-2,CASSMSPIYGYTF,TGTGCCAGCAGTATGAGTCCAATCTATGGCTACACCTTC
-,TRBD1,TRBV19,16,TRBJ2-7,CASRTHPGTGHYEQYF,TGTGCCAGTAGGACTCATCCCGGGACAGGGCACTACGAGCAGTACTTC
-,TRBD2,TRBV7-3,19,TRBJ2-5,CASSSPFHRLATHQETQYF,TGTGCCAGCAGCTCCCCATTCCACCGACTAGCGACTCATCAAGAGACCCAGTACTTC
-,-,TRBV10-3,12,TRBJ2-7,CAISESTYEQYF,TGTGCCATCAGTGAGTCGACGTACGAGCAGTACTTC
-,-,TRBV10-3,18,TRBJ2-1,CAISVPLTEGPSYNEQFF,TGTGCCATCAGTGTCCCTCTTACGGAGGGGCCATCCTACAATGAGCAGTTCTTC
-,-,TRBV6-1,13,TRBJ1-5,CASSEGLGQPQHF,TGTGCCAGCAGTGAGGGATTAGGTCAGCCCCAGCATTTT
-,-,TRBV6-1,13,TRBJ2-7,CASSEGRAYEQYF,TGTGCCAGCAGTGAAGGGAGGGCCTACGAGCAGTACTTC
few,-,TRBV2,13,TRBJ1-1,CASKAGMGTEAFF,TGTGCCAGCAAGGCAGGGATGGGCACTGAAGCTTTCTTT
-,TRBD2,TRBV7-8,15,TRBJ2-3,CASGRYERERDTQYF,TGTGCCAGCGGCCGGTACGAGCGGGAGAGGGATACGCAGTATTTT
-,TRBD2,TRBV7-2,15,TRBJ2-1,CASSLLREGLNEQFF,TGTGCCAGCAGCTTACTCCGGGAGGGTCTCAATGAGCAGTTCTTC
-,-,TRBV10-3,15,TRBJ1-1,CAISGPRGGDTEAFF,TGTGCCATCAGTGGGCCCAGGGGAGGGGACACTGAAGCTTTCTTT
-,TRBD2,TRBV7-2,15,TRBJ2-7,CASSPASGSTGEQYF,TGTGCCAGCAGCCCCGCTAGCGGGAGTACGGGGGAGCAGTACTTC
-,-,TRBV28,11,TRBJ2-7,CASTPGHEQYF,TGTGCCAGCACTCCCGGCCACGAGCAGTACTTC
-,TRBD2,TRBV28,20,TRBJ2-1,CASGAGLGKGLASSYNEQFF,TGTGCCAGCGGCGCAGGGTTGGGGAAAGGACTAGCTTCTTCCTACAATGAGCAGTTCTTC
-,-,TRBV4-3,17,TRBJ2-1,CASSQDWGYAVPNEQFF,TGCGCCAGCAGCCAAGATTGGGGCTACGCTGTCCCCAATGAGCAGTTCTTC
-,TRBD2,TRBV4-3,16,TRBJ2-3,CASTPRGREGPDTQYF,TGCGCCAGCACCCCCCGGGGCCGGGAGGGCCCCGATACGCAGTATTTT
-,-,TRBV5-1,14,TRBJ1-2,CASSLEVQNYGYTF,TGCGCCAGCAGCCTAGAAGTTCAGAACTATGGCTACACCTTC
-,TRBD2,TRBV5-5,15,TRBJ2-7,CASSLESGRAHEQYF,TGTGCCAGCAGCTTGGAGAGCGGGAGGGCCCACGAGCAGTACTTC
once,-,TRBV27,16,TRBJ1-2,CASSFSPQGTDDGYTF,TGTGCCAGCAGTTTTAGCCCACAGGGTACCGATGATGGCTACACCTTC
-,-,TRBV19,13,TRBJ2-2,CASSTGYGGELFF,TGTGCCAGTAGTACAGGGTACGGCGGGGAGCTGTTTTTT
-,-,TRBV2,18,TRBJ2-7,CASSEALSGDYGYNEQYF,TGTGCCAGCAGTGAAGCGCTGTCAGGCGACTACGGATACAACGAGCAGTACTTC
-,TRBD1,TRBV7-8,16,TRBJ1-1,CASSLSTGTENTEAFF,TGTGCCAGCAGCCTATCTACCGGGACAGAGAACACTGAAGCTTTCTTT
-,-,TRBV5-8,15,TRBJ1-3,CASSFSAGVGNTIYF,TGTGCCAGCAGCTTTTCTGCAGGGGTGGGAAACACCATATATTTT
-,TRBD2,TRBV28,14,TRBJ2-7,CVSSFSGNLLEQYF,TGTGTCAGCAGTTTTAGCGGGAACCTTCTCGAGCAGTACTTC
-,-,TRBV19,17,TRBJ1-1,CASSIDRENPGSREAFF,TGTGCCAGTAGTATAGATCGCGAAAATCCTGGGTCCAGGGAAGCTTTCTTT